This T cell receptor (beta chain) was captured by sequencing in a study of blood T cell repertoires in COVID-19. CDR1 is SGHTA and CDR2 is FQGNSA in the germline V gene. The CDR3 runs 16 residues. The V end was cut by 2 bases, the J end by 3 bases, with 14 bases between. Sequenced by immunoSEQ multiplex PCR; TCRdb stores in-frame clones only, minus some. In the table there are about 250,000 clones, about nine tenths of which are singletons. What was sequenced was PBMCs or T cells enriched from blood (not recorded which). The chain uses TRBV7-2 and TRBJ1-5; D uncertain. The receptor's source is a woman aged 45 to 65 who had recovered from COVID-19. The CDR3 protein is CASSLNGRDINQPQHF. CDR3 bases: TGTGCCAGCAGCTTAAACGGGCGGGATATCAATCAGCCCCAGCATTTT.